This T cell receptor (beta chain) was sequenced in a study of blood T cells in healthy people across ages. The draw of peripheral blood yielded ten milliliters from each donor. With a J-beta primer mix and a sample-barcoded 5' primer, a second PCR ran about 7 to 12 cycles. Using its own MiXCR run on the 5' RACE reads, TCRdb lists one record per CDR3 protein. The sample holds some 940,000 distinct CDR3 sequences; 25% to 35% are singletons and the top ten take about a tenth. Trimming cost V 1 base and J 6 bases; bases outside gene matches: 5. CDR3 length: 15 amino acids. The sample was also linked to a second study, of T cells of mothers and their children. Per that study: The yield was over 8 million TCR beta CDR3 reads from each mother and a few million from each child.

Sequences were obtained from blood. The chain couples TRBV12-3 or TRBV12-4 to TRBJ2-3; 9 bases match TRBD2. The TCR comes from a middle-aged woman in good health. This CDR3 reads CASSLGSSGIDTQYF. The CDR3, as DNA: TGTGCCAGCAGTTTAGGGTCTAGCGGGATTGATACGCAGTATTTT.